This TCR beta chain is from a study of cytomegalovirus exposure and HLA in healthy donors listed by TCRdb under 2017. Study-wide context: An earlier analysis of approximately 590 of the donors reported 250 to 300 Gb of sequence data and more than 90 million unique TCR beta sequences from about 200 million T cells. Approximately 300 gigabases of sequencing data and around 90 million unique TCR sequences made up an early release that covered approximately 650 HLA-typed donors. Among the roughly 400 genotyped donors, around 81% belonged to the genetic ancestry cluster associated with self-reported Caucasian donors. The study was designed to test whether signatures of past pathogen exposure could be identified by cataloging public T cell receptors. The T cell repertoires of about 700 subjects were profiled by immunosequencing and related to cytomegalovirus serostatus. A separate validation cohort of more than 100 different subjects was used in addition to the approximately 670-subject first cohort. The study combined high-throughput TCR immunosequencing, statistical association of individual TCRs with disease status, and machine learning to predict cytomegalovirus infection status. In a later analysis, previously published TCR beta repertoires from 600 to 850 donors were re-analyzed and high-resolution HLA genotyping was added so that TCR occurrence patterns could be studied. Rather than drawing on any new phenotypic data, the later analysis identified candidate immune exposures from TCR beta sequences and the way those sequences occurred across donors. An earlier analysis of 500 to 750 of the donors applied high-throughput TCR beta sequencing to assess whether each TCR beta V gene segment acted as functional or pseudogenic. Donor age, sex, ethnicity and CMV serostatus were collected together with the repertoire data. In a later genetic analysis, genome-wide SNP genotypes for about three fifths of the 666 donors were used, and that subset was treated as a discovery cohort. Every repertoire in the discovery cohort had been generated on one and the same sequencing platform. Class I and class II HLA loci were covered by the typing at four-digit resolution. The number of typed donors differed by locus: about 629-640 for A, B, C, DRB1 and DQB1; 522 for DQA1; roughly 600 for DPA1; and approximately 450 for DPB1. About five DR-DQ haplotypes were treated as single units for association and clustering because of strong linkage in the cohort. Among about 390 genotyped donors of the cohort, an average of around 240,000 unique TCR beta nucleotide sequences were sequenced per donor, roughly 18% of them non-productive. Overall study results and their limits: According to a later analysis, parvovirus B19, influenza, CMV and Epstein-Barr virus appeared linked to several top co-occurrence clusters. Because HLA typing was missing for some donors at each locus, association tests included only the typed subset. The classifier was reported to diagnose cytomegalovirus status with high specificity and sensitivity in both the original cohort and the validation cohort. Presence/absence analyses assumed roughly uniform sequencing depth across donors, an assumption that may not hold. When HLA alleles, especially DR and DQ, strongly co-occurred, attributing TCR associations to individual alleles was difficult. At a false discovery rate of 0.05, a later analysis linked fewer than 20,000 TCR beta sequences to specific HLA alleles. The sequencing pipeline was judged likely to have produced a cluster of highly shared sequence variants as a technical artifact. A later analysis found that most CMV-associated TCR beta chains appeared HLA-restricted, with HLA associations seemingly driven largely by CMV exposure. A further reported finding was that TCR beta sequences accurately predicted the HLA-A and HLA-B alleles for most subjects in the first cohort. V-gene and J-gene trimming of TCR beta chains was associated with a missense DCLRE1C variant in a later genetic analysis, and the association was replicated in an independent cohort. A total of 150 to 200 TCR beta chains were listed by the study as associated with cytomegalovirus. In a later analysis, the rate of TCR association differed among HLA loci, with DRB1 alleles having the most associated TCRs and HLA-C alleles having the fewest. According to a later genetic analysis, donors in an Asian-associated ancestry cluster had fewer N-insertions in productive TCRs than the approximately 700-donor mean. In a later analysis, HLA-associated TCR beta chains were found to be more clonally expanded and to have lower generation probabilities than equally common non-associated chains. Correlated functional status among segregating V segments might reflect linkage disequilibrium, but an unknown experimental factor could not be ruled out. Because the 87-base-pair reads could not distinguish some IMGT-functional V segments, including TRBV6-2 and TRBV6-3, those segments were excluded. This cohort had only TCR beta chains sequenced, and the lack of alpha or paired-chain data limited which features could be detected. In an earlier analysis of fewer than 700 of the donors, most TCR beta V segments appeared in productive rearrangements about 87% or about 30% of the time, broadly matching IMGT annotations. Because counts were too low, 15 or so rarely observed V segments, including chromosome 9 orphons, were excluded from the earlier analysis of 587 of the donors. Across donors, most TCR sequences were observed very rarely, whereas some public TCRs were present in many individuals. In vitro tests confirmed that three of the cytomegalovirus-associated TCR beta chains recognize cytomegalovirus antigens. According to the authors, the approach could potentially be generalized to other disease states and immunological phenotypes. CMV serostatus was the only immune exposure information available for the cohort.

The library was made by the immunoSEQ multiplex PCR assay. For the multiplex PCR, a mixture combining 60 forward primers for TCR Vbeta segments and 13 reverse primers for TCR Jbeta segments was used. The CDR3 region of rearranged TCR beta genes was amplified from genomic DNA by a multiplex PCR assay. Amplified TCR beta libraries were sequenced as 87-base-pair reads on the Illumina HiSeq System. The original pipeline was this. A later analysis tallied around 80 million unique TCR beta chains across the 610 or so repertoires, and approximately 12 million of those chains were shared by two or more donors. Raw reads were error-corrected and collapsed into unique sequences with a nearest-neighbor algorithm that merged closely related sequences to remove PCR and sequencing errors. To assign V, D and J gene segments, CDR3 sequences were aligned to IMGT reference sequences. For a sequence to be retained, a match of at least six nucleotides was required to both a V gene segment and a J gene segment. A rearrangement counted as productive if the CDR3 had no stop codons and remained in frame with V and J, and every other rearrangement counted as non-productive. Following IMGT convention, CDR3 was defined as the stretch from the second conserved V-encoded cysteine up to the conserved J-encoded phenylalanine. The earlier analysis of some 540 of the donors excluded any sequence lacking an unambiguous match to a single V gene segment. In an earlier analysis of about 590 of the donors, a V segment was called functional when productive rearrangements were above 56.7%, and segregating when the standard deviation between donors exceeded 5%. A statistical classification framework was built for diagnosing cytomegalovirus status from the catalog of TCR beta chain sequences. In a later analysis, TCR nucleotide sequences were compared against IMGT/GENE-DB human TR gene sequences so that V and J genes could be assigned. Using the TCRdist pipeline, a later analysis assigned CDR3 sequences along with most-parsimonious VDJ recombination scenarios. In a later analysis, every TCR beta chain was defined by the combination of its CDR3 amino acid sequence and its V-gene family, and reads without a unique V-gene family were dropped. In a later analysis, 550 to 650 highly shared, low-generation-probability nucleotide sequences were removed to address suspected cross-contamination and a sequencing artifact. In a later analysis, a clonal expansion index was calculated for each public chain from normalized within-repertoire ranks of inferred template counts. In a later analysis, generation probabilities were computed using a VDJ recombination model fitted to out-of-frame rearrangements, and the results were checked against IGoR. In a later analysis, hypergeometric tests were used to score TCR-TCR, TCR-HLA and TCR-CMV co-occurrence, with a repertoire-size bias correction applied to TCR pairs. False discovery rates were estimated in a later analysis by permuting HLA or CMV assignments 20 times. In a later analysis, co-occurring TCRs were grouped using DBSCAN, with TCRdist sequence similarity added in when clustering inside HLA-allele-positive subsets. Co-occurrence clustering excluded repertoires with fewer than 30,000 or more than 120,000 public chains, plus five with anomalous nucleotide sharing. The clones in this table, taken by TCRdb from immuneACCESS, are in-frame only. Not every clone is retained; where verified, under half of the shortfall comes from an unresolved V gene, and the cause of the rest is unknown. That table supplies the V and J calls and clone size; D and trimming were determined from the DNA. The table for this sample lists more than 95,000 clones; roughly 81% of them were counted only once. The ten largest make up approximately 1% of the sample.

The cohort consisted of 670 or so healthy bone marrow donors. Cohort members were all nominally healthy when sampled, although unrecorded immune exposures were likely present. The donor was CMV seronegative and belonged to the group of over 350 seronegative cohort members. Each donor provided a peripheral blood sample, and peripheral blood mononuclear cells were used for TCR beta sequencing. Genomic DNA extraction from the blood cell samples was performed with the Qiagen DNeasy Blood Extraction Kit. CDR1 and CDR2 (SGHVS, FQNEAQ) derive from the germline V gene. Trimming at the junction amounts to 2 bases on V and 0 bases on J, and the germline ends lie 8 bases apart. There are 15 amino acids in the CDR3, from cysteine to phenylalanine inclusive. The CDR3 DNA has 45 bases and is translated from base 1. Comments on this clone: Its antigen is currently not known. No much larger clone exists at a distance of one base, and base qualities are not known.

The V and J genes are TRBV7-8 and TRBJ1-5, with no reliable assignment of the D segment. This clonotype originated in a woman in her twenties or thirties in good health and CMV-seronegative. Sequenced: PBMCs. The CDR3 loop reads CASSLQVYSNQPQHF. The DNA reads TGTGCCAGCAGCTTACAGGTTTATAGCAATCAGCCCCAGCATTTT.